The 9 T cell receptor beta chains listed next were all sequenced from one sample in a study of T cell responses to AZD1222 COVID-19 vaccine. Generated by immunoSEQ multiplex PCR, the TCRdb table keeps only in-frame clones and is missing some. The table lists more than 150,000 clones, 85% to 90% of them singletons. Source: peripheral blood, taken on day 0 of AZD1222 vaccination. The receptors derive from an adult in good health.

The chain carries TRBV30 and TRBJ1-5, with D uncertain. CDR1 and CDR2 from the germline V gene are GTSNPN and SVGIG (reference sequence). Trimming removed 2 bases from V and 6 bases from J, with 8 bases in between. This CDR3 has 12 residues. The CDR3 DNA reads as TGTGCCTGGAGTACCGTAGCTCAGCCCCAGCATTTT. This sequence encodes CAWSTVAQPQHF.

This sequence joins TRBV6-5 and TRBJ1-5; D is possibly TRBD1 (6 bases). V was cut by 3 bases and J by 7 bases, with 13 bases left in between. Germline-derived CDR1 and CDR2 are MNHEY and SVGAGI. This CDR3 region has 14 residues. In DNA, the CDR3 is TGTGCCAGCAGTTATGTTTCAGGGGACCAGCCCCAGCATTTT. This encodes CASSYVSGDQPQHF.

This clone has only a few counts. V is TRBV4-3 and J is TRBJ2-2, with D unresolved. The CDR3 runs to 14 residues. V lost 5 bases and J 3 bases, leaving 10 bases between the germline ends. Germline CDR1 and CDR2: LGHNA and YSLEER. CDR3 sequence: CASSSRFHTGELFF. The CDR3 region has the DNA TGCGCCAGCAGCTCTCGCTTCCACACCGGGGAGCTGTTTTTT.

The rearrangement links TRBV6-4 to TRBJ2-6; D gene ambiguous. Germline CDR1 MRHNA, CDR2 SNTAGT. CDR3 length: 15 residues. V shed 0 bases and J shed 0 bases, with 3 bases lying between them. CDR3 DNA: TGTGCCAGCAGTGACTCAGGCTCTGGGGCCAACGTCCTGACTTTC. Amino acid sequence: CASSDSGSGANVLTF.

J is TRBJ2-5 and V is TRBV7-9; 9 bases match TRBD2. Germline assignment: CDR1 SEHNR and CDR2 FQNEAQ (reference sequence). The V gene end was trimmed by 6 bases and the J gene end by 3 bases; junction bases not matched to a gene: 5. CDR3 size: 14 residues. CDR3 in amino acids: CASSSTSGKETQYF. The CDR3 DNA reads TGTGCCAGCAGTTCGACTAGCGGAAAAGAGACCCAGTACTTC. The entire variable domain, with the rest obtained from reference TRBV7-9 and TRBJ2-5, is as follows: DTGVSQNPRHKITKRGQNVTFRCDPISEHNRLYWYRQTLGQGPEFLTYFQNEAQLEKSRLLSDRFSAERPKGSFSTLEIQRTEQGDSAMYLCASSSTSGKETQYFGPGTRLLVL.

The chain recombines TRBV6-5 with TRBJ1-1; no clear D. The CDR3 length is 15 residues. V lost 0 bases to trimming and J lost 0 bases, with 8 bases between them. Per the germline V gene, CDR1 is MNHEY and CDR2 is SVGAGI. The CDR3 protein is CASSYSQTVNTEAFF. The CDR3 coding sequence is TGTGCCAGCAGTTACTCTCAGACTGTGAACACTGAAGCTTTCTTT.

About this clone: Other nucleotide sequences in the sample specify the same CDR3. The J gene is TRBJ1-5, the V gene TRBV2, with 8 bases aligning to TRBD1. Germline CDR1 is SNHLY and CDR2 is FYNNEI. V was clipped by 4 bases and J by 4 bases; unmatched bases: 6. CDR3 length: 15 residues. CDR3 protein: CASSGTGRSNQPQHF. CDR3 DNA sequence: TGTGCCAGCAGTGGGACAGGGCGAAGTAATCAGCCCCAGCATTTT.

The CDR3 region has the DNA TGTGCCAGCAGTTCGGACAGGGATATCGACGAGCAGTTCTTC. This encodes CASSSDRDIDEQFF. The V call is TRBV2, the J call TRBJ2-1; 8 nucleotides line up with TRBD1. The germline gives CDR1 SNHLY, CDR2 FYNNEI. Trimming took 5 bases from V and 10 from J; bases not matched to a gene: 10. The CDR3 loop spans 14 amino acids.

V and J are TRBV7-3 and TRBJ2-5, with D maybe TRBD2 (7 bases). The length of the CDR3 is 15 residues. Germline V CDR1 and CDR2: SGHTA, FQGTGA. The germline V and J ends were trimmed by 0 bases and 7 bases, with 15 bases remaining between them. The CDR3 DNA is TGTGCCAGCAGCTTAACGGCGGGGGCGGGAGTGACCCAGTACTTC. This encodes CASSLTAGAGVTQYF.